Here is one T cell receptor (beta chain) with its context. Its target is not known. This sample was included in a study of cytomegalovirus exposure and HLA in healthy donors. The PCR employed 60 Vbeta primers together with 13 Jbeta primers. The protocol was immunoSEQ multiplex PCR, while the TCRdb copy is restricted to in-frame clones and leaves out a portion. The sample holds some 150,000 clones, 50% to 75% seen once. V was trimmed by 4 bases and J by 4 bases, leaving 11 bases between them. The V gene's germline CDR1 is ENHRY and CDR2 SYGVKD. This CDR3 has 14 residues. Study outcomes and limitations: In a later analysis, TCR beta V- and J-gene trimming was associated with a missense DCLRE1C variant.

The V call is TRBV10-3, the J call TRBJ1-5; D might be TRBD1 (5 bases). The clonotype was recovered from a woman aged 35 to 49 in good health and CMV-seronegative. The sequenced sample consisted of PBMCs. The CDR3 DNA is TGTGCCATCAGTGGGGGCGCGGAAAATCAGCCCCAGCATTTT. Protein sequence: CAISGGAENQPQHF.